Sequencing of this T cell receptor beta chain was carried out in a study of immune characteristics of hereditary and idiopathic chronic pancreatitis. Study-wide context: Local immune cells and TCRbeta repertoires in the pancreas were profiled in this study for hereditary and idiopathic chronic pancreatitis, with control organ donor pancreases used for comparison. In total, 4 or 5 control pancreases, 7 hereditary chronic pancreatitis pancreases and roughly six idiopathic chronic pancreatitis pancreases underwent TCRbeta sequencing. The gDNA-based approach was selected because the approach required minimal in vitro experimental manipulation of T cells infiltrating the pancreas.

Taken from cysteine to phenylalanine, the CDR3 has 14 residues. This entry keeps only the CDR3 DNA: 42 bases, framed from base 1. The germline V gene gives CDR1 as SNHLY and CDR2 as FYNNEI. Deletion took 7 bases off V and 1 base off J, with a span of 12 bases between the germline ends. Preparation of the library involved the immunoSEQ multiplex PCR assay. The TCRbeta CDR3 region and adjacent sequences were amplified and sequenced from pancreatic genomic DNA. Per the source publication's procedure: Repertoire diversity was measured as a mean normalized Shannon-Wiener index, alongside productive clonality and productive rearrangement counts. The nonparametric Mann-Whitney U test was used to compare repertoire metrics between the control and chronic pancreatitis groups. A shared clonotype was defined as a CDR3beta sequence with the same amino acid composition and length across subjects. TCRdb stores this immuneACCESS table with in-frame sequences only. Part of the clones is absent; in the studies checked, under half of the shortfall reflects unresolved V genes, and no reason is known for the rest. V, J and clone size reflect that table, while D and trimming were determined from the DNA. The sample includes around 260 clones, with approximately 71% observed a single time. The ten largest clonotypes hold about a third of the sample.

Chronic pancreatitis pancreas tissue was obtained from patients undergoing total pancreatectomy with islet autotransplantation (TPIAT). The chronic pancreatitis patients who were included had no known history of diabetes. For TCRbeta sequencing, genomic DNA was extracted directly from bulk pancreas tissue without sorting T cells. No particular cause of disease was identified in idiopathic chronic pancreatitis patients. Pancreas tissues were collected consecutively from patients and organ donors at two US centers. By its share of the sample, this clone is hyperexpanded (1% or more). Its antigen is currently not known. No base-level quality is on record; no much larger clone is a single base apart. The full study reports these points: Among roughly 13 chronic pancreatitis patients, higher numbers of productive TCR rearrangements went along with higher disease severity scores, showing a positive correlation. Chronic pancreatitis caused by alcohol use was not included in the study. Because patient tissue could be obtained only at the time of TPIAT, immune findings may have been influenced by differences in disease duration. Hereditary and idiopathic chronic pancreatitis differed in Vbeta-Jbeta gene family usage, including TRBV10, TRBV19, TRBV23 and TRBV5. Compared with controls, both chronic pancreatitis groups had significantly higher TCRbeta repertoire diversity and lower clonality.

The specimen was pancreas tissue with idiopathic chronic pancreatitis. The cell subset or site tag for this specimen amounts to: chronic pancreatitis without an identified cause. In this chain, TRBV2 is recombined with TRBJ2-3; the D gene is perhaps TRBD2, from 6 matching bases. This TCR was sampled from a human donor with chronic pancreatitis. CDR3 region: CASTRGMGTDTQYF. The bases read TGTGCCAGCACCCGGGGGATGGGCACAGATACGCAGTATTTT.